This T cell receptor beta chain is from a study of blood T cell repertoires in COVID-19. Study context: From T cells, B-cell-depleted T cells, or PBMCs came the material, which was cDNA or gDNA.

The germline gives CDR1 MDHEN, CDR2 SYDVKM. This CDR3 spans 13 amino acids. Trimming left V 3 bases short and J 7 bases short, with 7 bases between. The assay was immunoSEQ multiplex PCR, and TCRdb's table has in-frame clones only and misses some. The table shows 200,000 to 300,000 clones, with roughly 88% occurring only once. This sequence joins TRBV28 and TRBJ1-6; perhaps TRBD1 as D (5 bases). The specimen was peripheral blood. The origin of this receptor is a man aged 40-49 years with acute or convalescent COVID-19. The CDR3 DNA reads TGTGCCAGCAGTTTGCGGGGGAATTCACCCCTCCACTTT. This sequence encodes CASSLRGNSPLHF.